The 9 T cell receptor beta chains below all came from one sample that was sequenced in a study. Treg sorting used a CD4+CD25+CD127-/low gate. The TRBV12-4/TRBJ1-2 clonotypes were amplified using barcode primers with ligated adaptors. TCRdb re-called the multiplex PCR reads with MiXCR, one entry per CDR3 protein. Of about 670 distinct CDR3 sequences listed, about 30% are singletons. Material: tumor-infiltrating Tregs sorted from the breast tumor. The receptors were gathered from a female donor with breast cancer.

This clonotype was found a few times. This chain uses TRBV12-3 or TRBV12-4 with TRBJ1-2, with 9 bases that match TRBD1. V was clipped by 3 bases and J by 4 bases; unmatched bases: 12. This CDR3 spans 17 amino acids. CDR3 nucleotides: TGTGCCAGCAGTTTGGGGACAGGGCCTGTTACCTCCTATGGCTACACCTTC. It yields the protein CASSLGTGPVTSYGYTF.

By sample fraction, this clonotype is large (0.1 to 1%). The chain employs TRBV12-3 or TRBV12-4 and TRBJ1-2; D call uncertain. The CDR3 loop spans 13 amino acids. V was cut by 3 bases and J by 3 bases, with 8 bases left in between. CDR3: CASSFGQHYGYTF. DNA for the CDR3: TGTGCCAGCAGTTTTGGGCAGCACTATGGCTACACCTTC.

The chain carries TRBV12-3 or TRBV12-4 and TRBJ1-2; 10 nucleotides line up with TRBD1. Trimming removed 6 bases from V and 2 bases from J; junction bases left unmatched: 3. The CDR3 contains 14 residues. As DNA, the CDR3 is TGTGCCAGCAGCCCGGGACAGGGGAACTATGGCTACACCTTC. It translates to CASSPGQGNYGYTF.

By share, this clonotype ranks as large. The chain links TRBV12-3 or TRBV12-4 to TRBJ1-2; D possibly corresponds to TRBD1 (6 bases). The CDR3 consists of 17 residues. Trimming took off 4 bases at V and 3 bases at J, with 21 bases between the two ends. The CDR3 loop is CASSYTPTGSVDYGYTF. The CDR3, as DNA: TGTGCCAGCAGTTATACCCCGACAGGTTCGGTCGACTATGGCTACACCTTC.

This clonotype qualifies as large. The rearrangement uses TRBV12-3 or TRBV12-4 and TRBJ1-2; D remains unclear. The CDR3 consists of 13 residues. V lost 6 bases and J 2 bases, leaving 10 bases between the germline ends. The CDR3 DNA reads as TGTGCCAGCAGCCCCGTGGGGAACTATGGCTACACCTTC. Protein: CASSPVGNYGYTF.

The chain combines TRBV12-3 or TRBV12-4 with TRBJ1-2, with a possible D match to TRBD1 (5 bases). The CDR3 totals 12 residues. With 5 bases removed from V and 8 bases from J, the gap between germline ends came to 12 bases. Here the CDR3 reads CASSLGPTGYTF. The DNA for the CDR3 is TGTGCCAGCAGTCTGGGACCGACGGGCTACACCTTC.

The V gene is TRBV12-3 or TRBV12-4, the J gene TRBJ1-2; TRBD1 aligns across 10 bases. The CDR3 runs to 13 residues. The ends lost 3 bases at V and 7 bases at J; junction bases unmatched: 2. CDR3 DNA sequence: TGTGCCAGCAGTTTCGGGACAGGGGCTGGCTACACCTTC. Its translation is CASSFGTGAGYTF.

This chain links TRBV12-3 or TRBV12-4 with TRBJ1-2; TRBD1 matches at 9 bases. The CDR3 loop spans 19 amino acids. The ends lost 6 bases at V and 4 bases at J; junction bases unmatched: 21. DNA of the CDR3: TGTGCCAGCAGATCTTCTTCCGGGACAGGGCCTGTTACCTCCTATGGCTACACCTTC. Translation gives CASRSSSGTGPVTSYGYTF.

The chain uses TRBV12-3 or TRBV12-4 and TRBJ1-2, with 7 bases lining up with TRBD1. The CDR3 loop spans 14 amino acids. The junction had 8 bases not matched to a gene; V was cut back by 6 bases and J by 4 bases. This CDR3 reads CASSIDRVAYGYTF. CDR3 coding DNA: TGTGCCAGCAGCATAGACAGGGTCGCCTATGGCTACACCTTC.